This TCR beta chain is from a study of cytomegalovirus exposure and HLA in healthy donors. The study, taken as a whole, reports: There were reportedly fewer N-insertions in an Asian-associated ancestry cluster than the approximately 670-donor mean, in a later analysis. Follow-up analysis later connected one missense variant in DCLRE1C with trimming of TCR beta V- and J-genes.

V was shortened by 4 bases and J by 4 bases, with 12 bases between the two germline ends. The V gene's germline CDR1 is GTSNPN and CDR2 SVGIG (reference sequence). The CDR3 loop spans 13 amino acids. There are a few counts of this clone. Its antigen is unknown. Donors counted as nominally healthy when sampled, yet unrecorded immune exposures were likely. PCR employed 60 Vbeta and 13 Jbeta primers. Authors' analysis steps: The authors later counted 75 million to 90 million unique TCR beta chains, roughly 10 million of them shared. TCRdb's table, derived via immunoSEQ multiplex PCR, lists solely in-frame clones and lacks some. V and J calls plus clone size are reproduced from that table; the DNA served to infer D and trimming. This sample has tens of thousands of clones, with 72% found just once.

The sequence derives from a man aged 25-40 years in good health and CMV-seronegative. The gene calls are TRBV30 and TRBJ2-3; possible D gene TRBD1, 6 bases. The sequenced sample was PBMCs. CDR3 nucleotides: TGTGCCTGGACCCCAGGGGCGTCAGATACGCAGTATTTT. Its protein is CAWTPGASDTQYF.